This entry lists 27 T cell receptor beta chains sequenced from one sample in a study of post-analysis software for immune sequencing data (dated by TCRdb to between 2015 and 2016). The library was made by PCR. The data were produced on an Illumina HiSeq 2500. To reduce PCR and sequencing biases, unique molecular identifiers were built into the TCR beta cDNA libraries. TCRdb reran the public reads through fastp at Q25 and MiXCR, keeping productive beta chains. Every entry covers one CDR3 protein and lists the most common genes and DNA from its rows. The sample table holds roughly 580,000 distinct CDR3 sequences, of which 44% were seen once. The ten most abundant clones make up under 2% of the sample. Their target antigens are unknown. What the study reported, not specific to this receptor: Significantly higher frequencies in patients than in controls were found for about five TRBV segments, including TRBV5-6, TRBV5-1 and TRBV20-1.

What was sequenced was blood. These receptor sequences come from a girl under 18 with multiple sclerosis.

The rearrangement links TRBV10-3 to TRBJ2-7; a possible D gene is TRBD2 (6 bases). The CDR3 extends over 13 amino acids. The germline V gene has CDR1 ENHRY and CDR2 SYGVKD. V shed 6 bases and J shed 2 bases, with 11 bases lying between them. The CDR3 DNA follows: TGTGCCATCAGGGAGGGTTCCCCCTACGAGCAGTACTTC. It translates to CAIREGSPYEQYF.

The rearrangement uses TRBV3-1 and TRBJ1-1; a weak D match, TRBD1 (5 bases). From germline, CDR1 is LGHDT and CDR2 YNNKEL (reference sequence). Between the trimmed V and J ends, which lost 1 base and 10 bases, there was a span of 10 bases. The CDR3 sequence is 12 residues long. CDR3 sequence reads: CASSQGDDAAFF. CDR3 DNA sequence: TGTGCCAGCAGCCAAGGGGACGATGCAGCTTTCTTT.

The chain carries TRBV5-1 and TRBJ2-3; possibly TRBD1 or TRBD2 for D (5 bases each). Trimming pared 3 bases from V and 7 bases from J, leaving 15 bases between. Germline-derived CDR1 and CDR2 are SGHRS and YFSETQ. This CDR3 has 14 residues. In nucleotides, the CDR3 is TGCGCCAGCAGCTGGGACCGGACTGGAAATACGCAGTATTTT. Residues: CASSWDRTGNTQYF. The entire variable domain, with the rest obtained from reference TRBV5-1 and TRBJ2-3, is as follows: KAGVTQTPRYLIKTRGQQVTLSCSPISGHRSVSWYQQTPGQGLQFLFEYFSETQRNKGNFPGRFSGRQFSNSRSEMNVSTLELGDSALYLCASSWDRTGNTQYFGPGTRLTVL.

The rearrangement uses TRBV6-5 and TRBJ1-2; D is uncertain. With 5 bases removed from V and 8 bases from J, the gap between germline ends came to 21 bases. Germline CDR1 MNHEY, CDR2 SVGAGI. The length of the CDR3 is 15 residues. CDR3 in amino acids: CASSENRASTGGYTF. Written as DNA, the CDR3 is TGTGCCAGCAGTGAAAATCGGGCCTCAACGGGGGGCTACACCTTC.

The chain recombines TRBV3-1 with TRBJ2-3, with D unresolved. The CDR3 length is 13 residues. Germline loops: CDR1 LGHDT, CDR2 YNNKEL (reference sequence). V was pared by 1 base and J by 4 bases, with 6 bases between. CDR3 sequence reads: CASSQGKADTQYF. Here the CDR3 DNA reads TGTGCCAGCAGCCAAGGAAAAGCAGATACGCAGTATTTT.

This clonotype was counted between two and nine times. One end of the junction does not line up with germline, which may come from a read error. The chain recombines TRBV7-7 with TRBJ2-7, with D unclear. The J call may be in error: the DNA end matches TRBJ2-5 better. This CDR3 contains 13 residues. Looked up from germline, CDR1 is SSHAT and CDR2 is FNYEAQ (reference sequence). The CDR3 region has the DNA TGTGCTAGCAGCTTCACTCCAGCGGAGACCCAGTACTTC. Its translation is CASSFTPAETQYF.

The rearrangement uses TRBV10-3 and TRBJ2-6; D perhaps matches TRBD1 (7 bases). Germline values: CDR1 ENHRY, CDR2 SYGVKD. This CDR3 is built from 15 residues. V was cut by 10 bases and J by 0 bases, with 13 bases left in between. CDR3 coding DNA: TGTGCCAGCGCAGGGGGAGGCTCTGGGGCCAACGTCCTGACTTTC. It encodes CASAGGGSGANVLTF.

CDR3 DNA: TGTGCCATCAGTGGGACTTTTGGATTGAGCACAGATACGCAGTATTTT. Protein: CAISGTFGLSTDTQYF. V and J are TRBV10-3 and TRBJ2-3; possibly TRBD2 for D (5 bases). V dropped 4 bases and J dropped 0 bases, with 14 bases sitting between them. This CDR3 is 16 amino acids long. CDR1 is ENHRY, CDR2 SYGVKD, per germline.

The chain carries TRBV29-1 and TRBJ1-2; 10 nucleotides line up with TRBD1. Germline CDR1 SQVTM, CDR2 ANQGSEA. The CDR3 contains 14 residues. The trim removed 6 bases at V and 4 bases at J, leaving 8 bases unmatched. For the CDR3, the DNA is TGCAGCGTAGACACGACAGGGGGCGGCTATGGCTACACCTTC. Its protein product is CSVDTTGGGYGYTF.

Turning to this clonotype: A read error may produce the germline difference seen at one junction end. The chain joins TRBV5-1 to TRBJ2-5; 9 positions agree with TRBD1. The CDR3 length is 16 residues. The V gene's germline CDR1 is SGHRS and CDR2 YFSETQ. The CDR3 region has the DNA TGCGCCAGCAGCTTGGCGGGACAGGGCGAGGGAGAGGCCCAGTACTTC. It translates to CASSLAGQGEGEAQYF.

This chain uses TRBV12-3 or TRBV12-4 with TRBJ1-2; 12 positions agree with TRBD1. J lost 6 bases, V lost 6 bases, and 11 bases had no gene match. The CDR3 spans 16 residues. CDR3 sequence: CASSSSSGQGAHGYTF. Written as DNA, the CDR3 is TGTGCCAGCAGCTCCTCCTCGGGACAGGGGGCTCATGGCTACACCTTC.

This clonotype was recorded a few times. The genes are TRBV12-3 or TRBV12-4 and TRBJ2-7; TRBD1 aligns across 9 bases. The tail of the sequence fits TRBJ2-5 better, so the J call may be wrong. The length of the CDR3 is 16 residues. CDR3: CASRSSPGQGVETQYF. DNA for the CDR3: TGTGCCAGCAGGTCTTCTCCGGGACAGGGTGTAGAGACCCAGTACTTC.

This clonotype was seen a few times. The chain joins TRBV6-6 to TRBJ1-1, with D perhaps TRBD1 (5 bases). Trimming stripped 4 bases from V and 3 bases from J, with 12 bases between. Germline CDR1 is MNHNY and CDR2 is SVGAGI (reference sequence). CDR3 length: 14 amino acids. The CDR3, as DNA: TGTGCCAGCAGTTCACGAGGGGAGCACACTGAAGCTTTCTTT. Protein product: CASSSRGEHTEAFF.

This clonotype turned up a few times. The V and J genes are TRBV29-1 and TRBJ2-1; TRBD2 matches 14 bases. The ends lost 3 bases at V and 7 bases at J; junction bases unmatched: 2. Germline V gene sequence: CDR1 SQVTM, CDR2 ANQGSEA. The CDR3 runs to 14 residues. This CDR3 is CSVETSGGANEQFF. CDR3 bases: TGCAGCGTTGAGACTAGCGGGGGGGCAAATGAGCAGTTCTTC.

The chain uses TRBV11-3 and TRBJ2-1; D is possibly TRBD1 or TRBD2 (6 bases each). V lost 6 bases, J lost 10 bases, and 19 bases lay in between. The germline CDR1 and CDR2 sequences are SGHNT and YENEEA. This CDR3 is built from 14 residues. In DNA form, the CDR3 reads TGTGCCAGCAGTCCGGCCGGGGGCCGACACGAGCAGTTCTTC. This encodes CASSPAGGRHEQFF.

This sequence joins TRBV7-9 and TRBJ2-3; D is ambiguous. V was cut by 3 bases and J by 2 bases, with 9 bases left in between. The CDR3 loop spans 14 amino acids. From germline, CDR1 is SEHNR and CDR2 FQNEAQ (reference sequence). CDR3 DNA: TGTGCCAGCAGCTTTCCCAGAAACACAGATACGCAGTATTTT. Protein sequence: CASSFPRNTDTQYF. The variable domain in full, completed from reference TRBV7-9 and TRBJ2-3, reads DTGVSQNPRHKITKRGQNVTFRCDPISEHNRLYWYRQTLGQGPEFLTYFQNEAQLEKSRLLSDRFSAERPKGSFSTLEIQRTEQGDSAMYLCASSFPRNTDTQYFGPGTRLTVL.

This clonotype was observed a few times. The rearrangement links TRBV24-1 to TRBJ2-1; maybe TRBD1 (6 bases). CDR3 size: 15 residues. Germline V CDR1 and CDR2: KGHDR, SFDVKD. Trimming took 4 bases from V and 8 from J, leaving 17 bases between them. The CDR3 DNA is TGTGCCACCAGTGACCCCGGACAGCTCACCGATGAGCAGTTCTTC. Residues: CATSDPGQLTDEQFF.

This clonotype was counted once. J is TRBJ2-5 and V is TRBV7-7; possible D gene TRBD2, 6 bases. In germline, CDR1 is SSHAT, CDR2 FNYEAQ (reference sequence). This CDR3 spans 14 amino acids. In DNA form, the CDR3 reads TGTACTAGCAGCTTACGAGGGATCTCAGAGACCCAGTACTTC. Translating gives CTSSLRGISETQYF.

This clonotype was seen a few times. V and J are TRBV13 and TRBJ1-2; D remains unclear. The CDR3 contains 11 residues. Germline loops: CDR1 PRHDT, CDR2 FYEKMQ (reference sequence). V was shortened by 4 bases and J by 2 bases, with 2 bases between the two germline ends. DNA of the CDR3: TGTGCCAGCAGCTACAACTATGGCTACACCTTC. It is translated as CASSYNYGYTF.

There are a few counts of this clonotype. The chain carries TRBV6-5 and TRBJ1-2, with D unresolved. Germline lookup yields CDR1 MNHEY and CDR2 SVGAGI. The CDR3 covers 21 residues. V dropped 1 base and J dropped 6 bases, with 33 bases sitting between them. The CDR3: CASSYFGSATAVKGAINGYTF. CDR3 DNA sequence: TGTGCCAGCAGTTACTTCGGCTCCGCCACCGCGGTCAAAGGCGCTATCAATGGCTACACCTTC.

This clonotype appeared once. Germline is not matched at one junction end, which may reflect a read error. CDR3 sequence: CASSYSVEGERYTGELCF. The CDR3 DNA sequence: TGTGCCAGCAGTTACTCGGTTGAGGGGGAAAGGTACACCGGGGAGCTGTGTTTT. The chain has TRBV6-5 and TRBJ2-2; a weak D match, TRBD1 (6 bases). This CDR3 has 18 residues. CDR1 and CDR2 from the germline V gene are MNHEY and SVGAGI.

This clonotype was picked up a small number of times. The CDR3 region has the DNA TGTGCCAGCAGTTTCTCCGGGGCCCCGGCTGAGCAGTTCTTC. Translated, it gives CASSFSGAPAEQFF. This chain connects TRBV6-5 to TRBJ2-1, with D possibly being TRBD1 or TRBD2 (5 bases each). Trimming pared 4 bases from V and 9 bases from J, leaving 16 bases between. The germline V gene encodes CDR1 MNHEY and CDR2 SVGAGI. This CDR3 spans 14 amino acids.

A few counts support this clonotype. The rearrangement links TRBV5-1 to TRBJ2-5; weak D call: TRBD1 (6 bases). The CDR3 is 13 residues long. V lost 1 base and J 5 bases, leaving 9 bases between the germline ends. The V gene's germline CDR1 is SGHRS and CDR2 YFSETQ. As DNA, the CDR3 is TGCGCCAGCAGCTTGACAGGGATGGAGACCCAGTACTTC. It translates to CASSLTGMETQYF.

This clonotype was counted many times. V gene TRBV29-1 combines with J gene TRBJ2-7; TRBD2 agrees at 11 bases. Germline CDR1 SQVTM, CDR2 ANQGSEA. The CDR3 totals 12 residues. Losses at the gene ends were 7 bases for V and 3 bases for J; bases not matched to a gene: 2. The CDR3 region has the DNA TGCAGCGCTGGGACTAGCGGCTACGAGCAGTACTTC. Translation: CSAGTSGYEQYF.

The CDR3 nucleotides are TGTGCCAGCAGCGAAACGGACGGAGCCGCGGGCTACACCTTC. Its protein is CASSETDGAAGYTF. This chain joins TRBV9 and TRBJ1-2; no clear D. The CDR3 is 14 residues long. With 3 bases removed from V and 8 bases from J, the gap between germline ends came to 17 bases. Germline V CDR1 and CDR2: SGDLS, YYNGEE.

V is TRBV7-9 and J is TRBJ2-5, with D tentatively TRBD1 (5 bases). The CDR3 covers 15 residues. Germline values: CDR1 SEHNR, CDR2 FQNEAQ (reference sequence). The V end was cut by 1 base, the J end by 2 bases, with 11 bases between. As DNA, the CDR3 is TGTGCCAGCAGCTTAGGACAGAGAAAACAAGAGACCCAGTACTTC. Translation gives CASSLGQRKQETQYF.

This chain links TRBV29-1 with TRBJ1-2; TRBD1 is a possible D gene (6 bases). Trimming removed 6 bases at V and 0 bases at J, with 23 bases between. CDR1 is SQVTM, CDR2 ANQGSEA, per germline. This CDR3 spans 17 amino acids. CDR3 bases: TGCAGCGTACCTTTGGTAGGACAGTCAACCTCTAACTATGGCTACACCTTC. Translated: CSVPLVGQSTSNYGYTF.